Following are 29 T cell receptor beta chains from one sample sequenced in a study of CD8 T cells in Susac syndrome. RNA, at about 0.5 to 1 ug, was reverse transcribed with random hexamers. TCRdb fed the immunoSEQ multiplex PCR reads into MiXCR, producing one record per CDR3 protein. The sample lists around 170,000 distinct CDR3 sequences; approximately 95% were seen once. The material sequenced was CD8+ T cells from PBMCs. These receptors were obtained from a human donor with multiple sclerosis.

DNA of the CDR3: TGTGCCAGCCTGGAGGGTGGGGAGACCCAGTACTTC. This gives the protein CASLEGGETQYF. The V call is TRBV13, the J call TRBJ2-5; maybe TRBD2 (6 bases). The CDR3 has 12 amino acids. Germline V gene sequence: CDR1 PRHDT, CDR2 FYEKMQ (reference sequence). The V gene lost 8 bases and the J gene lost 5 bases, with 12 bases spanning the gap.

The CDR3 here is CASSPWGRGGTYEQYF. For the CDR3, the DNA is TGTGCCAGCAGCCCCTGGGGCAGGGGCGGAACCTACGAGCAGTACTTC. The chain joins TRBV11-2 to TRBJ2-7, with a possible D match to TRBD1 (6 bases). This CDR3 region has 16 residues. V lost 5 bases to trimming and J lost 2 bases, with 19 bases between them. The V gene's germline CDR1 is SGHAT and CDR2 FQNNGV.

The rearrangement links TRBV9 to TRBJ2-7; D possibly uses TRBD1 or TRBD2 (5 bases each). Germline V gene lookup returns CDR1 SGDLS and CDR2 YYNGEE. This CDR3 is built from 15 residues. V was shortened by 0 bases and J by 1 base, with 11 bases between the two germline ends. The CDR3 sequence is CASSVGGIGSYEQYF. The DNA for the CDR3 is TGTGCCAGCAGCGTAGGGGGGATCGGGTCCTACGAGCAGTACTTC. The entire variable domain, with the rest obtained from reference TRBV9 and TRBJ2-7, is as follows: DSGVTQTPKHLITATGQRVTLRCSPRSGDLSVYWYQQSLDQGLQFLIQYYNGEERAKGNILERFSAQQFPDLHSELNLSSLELGDSALYFCASSVGGIGSYEQYFGPGTRLTVT.

The chain joins TRBV7-9 to TRBJ2-5, with TRBD1 identical over 9 bases. Germline lookup yields CDR1 SEHNR and CDR2 FQNEAQ (reference sequence). The V gene end was trimmed by 6 bases and the J gene end by 2 bases; junction bases not matched to a gene: 19. The CDR3 sequence is 19 residues long. The CDR3 is CASRPSLLRDRVEQETQYF. In nucleotides, the CDR3 is TGTGCCAGCAGACCAAGCTTGCTCCGGGACAGGGTAGAACAAGAGACCCAGTACTTC.

The chain couples TRBV27 to TRBJ2-2; TRBD2 matches 7 bases. V dropped 8 bases and J dropped 1; count of bases not matched to a gene: 4. The V gene's germline CDR1 is MNHEY and CDR2 SMNVEV (reference sequence). CDR3 length equals 14 residues. CDR3 in DNA: TGTGCCAGCGGCGAGCGGGAGAACACCGGGGAGCTGTTTTTT. Amino acids: CASGERENTGELFF.

The J gene is TRBJ2-7, the V gene TRBV12-5; D unresolved. Germline-derived CDR1 and CDR2 are LGHNT and FRNRAP. The germline V and J ends were trimmed by 4 bases and 9 bases, with 10 bases remaining between them. The CDR3 is 11 residues long. The CDR3 loop is CASGSLGRQYF. CDR3 coding DNA: TGTGCTAGTGGTTCACTTGGTCGGCAGTACTTC.

The chain recombines TRBV28 with TRBJ2-5; no clear D gene. Trimming left V 5 bases short and J 5 bases short, with 12 bases between. This CDR3 is built from 13 residues. Germline V gene lookup returns CDR1 MDHEN and CDR2 SYDVKM. CDR3 coding DNA: TGTGCCAGCAGTCTCTCCTACGGGGAGACCCAGTACTTC. It codes for CASSLSYGETQYF.

The V call is TRBV7-2, the J call TRBJ1-5; 9 bases fit TRBD1. V gave up 5 bases and J gave up 5 bases; unmatched junction bases: 10. Looked up from germline, CDR1 is SGHTA and CDR2 is FQGNSA. The CDR3 totals 16 residues. The DNA of the CDR3 is TGTGCCAGCAGCCCATACAGGGGGCGCGGGGATCAGCCCCAGCATTTT. Protein: CASSPYRGRGDQPQHF.

Details on this clonotype: One junction end disagrees with the germline gene, perhaps due to a read error. The J gene is TRBJ2-7, the V gene TRBV12-5; tentative D call: TRBD2 (6 bases). The CDR3 covers 11 residues. Germline V lookup: CDR1 LGHNT, CDR2 FRNRAP. DNA of the CDR3: TGTGCTAGTGGTTTGGGGGACTTAGCACACTTC. Translation gives CASGLGDLAHF. The whole variable domain, remainder taken from reference TRBV12-5 and TRBJ2-7, is DARVTQTPRHKVTEMGQEVTMRCQPILGHNTVFWYRQTMMQGLELLAYFRNRAPLDDSGMPKDRFSAEMPDATLATLKIQPSEPRDSAVYFCASGLGDLAHFGPGTRLTVT.

V and J are TRBV28 and TRBJ2-1; 7 positions match TRBD2. The V segment lost 8 bases and the J segment 10 bases; nucleotides outside the gene matches: 14. Germline CDR1 and CDR2: MDHEN and SYDVKM. The CDR3 has 14 residues. The CDR3 region has the DNA TGTGCCAGCGACCCAGCGGGCGGGAGTGGGGAGCAGTTCTTC. Amino acids: CASDPAGGSGEQFF.

This chain joins TRBV5-4 and TRBJ2-3; tentative D call: TRBD2 (6 bases). Trimming pared 6 bases from V and 2 bases from J, leaving 10 bases between. There are 13 residues in the CDR3. CDR1 is SGHNT and CDR2 is YYREEE in the germline V gene (reference sequence). CDR3 nucleotide sequence: TGTGCCAGCAAGACTAGGGCCACAGATACGCAGTATTTT. Its translation: CASKTRATDTQYF.

CDR3 nucleotide sequence: TGCGCCAGCAGCTTGGGACCTCAAAACTATGGCTACACCTTC. It codes for CASSLGPQNYGYTF. The chain joins TRBV5-1 to TRBJ1-2, with D hard to call. Germline-derived CDR1 and CDR2 are SGHRS and YFSETQ. This CDR3 region has 14 residues. With 0 bases removed from V and 2 bases from J, the gap between germline ends came to 8 bases.

V usage is TRBV29-1 and J usage is TRBJ2-7, with 7 positions matching TRBD1. The J segment lost 6 bases and the V segment lost 7 bases, leaving 9 bases of the junction unmatched. Germline V gene lookup returns CDR1 SQVTM and CDR2 ANQGSEA. The CDR3 runs 12 residues. The CDR3 region is CSATGTQAEQYF. For the CDR3, the DNA is TGCAGCGCGACAGGGACCCAGGCCGAGCAGTACTTC.

The V gene is TRBV2, the J gene TRBJ2-1; 8 bases are a match to TRBD2. This CDR3 region has 17 residues. The V segment lost 3 bases and the J segment 3 bases; nucleotides outside the gene matches: 10. CDR1 SNHLY and CDR2 FYNNEI come from the germline V gene. As DNA, the CDR3 is TGTGCCAGCAGTGATAGGACTAGCATCCCCTACTACAATGAGCAGTTCTTC. Translated, it gives CASSDRTSIPYYNEQFF.

The chain combines TRBV20-1 with TRBJ1-2; D not certain. V was cut by 3 bases and J by 5 bases, with 13 bases left in between. The CDR3 loop spans 13 amino acids. Germline V gives CDR1 DFQATT, CDR2 SNEGSKA (reference sequence). CDR3 loop: CSARAPGGYGYTF. For the CDR3, the DNA is TGCAGTGCTAGGGCGCCAGGTGGATATGGCTACACCTTC.

The V and J genes are TRBV20-1 and TRBJ2-1; D may correspond to TRBD1 or TRBD2 (6 bases each). The CDR3 length is 14 residues. CDR1 DFQATT and CDR2 SNEGSKA come from the germline V gene (reference sequence). Trimming shortened V by 3 bases and J by 5 bases, and 14 bases separated the two germline ends. This chain's CDR3 is CSARVWGADNEQFF. The DNA of the CDR3 is TGCAGTGCTAGGGTCTGGGGGGCCGACAATGAGCAGTTCTTC.

This clonotype has a single count. J is TRBJ2-1 and V is TRBV9; possibly TRBD2 for D (6 bases). V lost 1 base to trimming and J lost 8 bases, with 7 bases between them. The CDR3 spans 12 residues. Germline V CDR1 and CDR2: SGDLS, YYNGEE. The CDR3 bases are TGTGCCAGCAGCGTACGGGAGCATGAGCAGTTCTTC. This codes for CASSVREHEQFF.

The CDR3 loop reads CASSPNRTSGSGEQFF. CDR3 DNA sequence: TGTGCCAGCAGCCCAAACCGGACTAGCGGGAGCGGTGAGCAGTTCTTC. The J gene is TRBJ2-1, the V gene TRBV7-9, with TRBD2 matching over 13 bases. The length of the CDR3 is 16 residues. Unmatched junction bases numbered 10, after V lost 5 bases and J lost 9 bases. Germline CDR1 SEHNR, CDR2 FQNEAQ (reference sequence).

The chain employs TRBV30 and TRBJ2-1; no firm D call. V lost 0 bases, J lost 4 bases, and 7 bases lay in between. This CDR3 is built from 13 residues. Germline CDR1 reads GTSNPN; CDR2 reads SVGIG (reference sequence). CDR3 residues: CAWSVIQYNEQFF. The CDR3, as DNA: TGTGCCTGGAGTGTAATCCAGTACAATGAGCAGTTCTTC. Complete variable domain (other parts from reference TRBV30 and TRBJ2-1): SQTIHQWPATLVQPVGSPLSLECTVEGTSNPNLYWYRQAAGRGLQLLFYSVGIGQISSEVPQNLSASRPQDRQFILSSKKLLLSDSGFYLCAWSVIQYNEQFFGPGTRLTVL.

This chain uses TRBV3-1 with TRBJ1-1, with D unclear. CDR1 is LGHDT, CDR2 YNNKEL, per germline (reference sequence). V gave up 1 base and J gave up 7 bases, with 7 bases separating them. This CDR3 comprises 12 residues. The CDR3 bases are TGTGCCAGCAGCCAAGGAGGGTTTGAAGCTTTCTTT. This gives the protein CASSQGGFEAFF.

The genes are TRBV27 and TRBJ2-3, with no clear D. Per germline, CDR1 MNHEY and CDR2 SMNVEV (reference sequence). The CDR3 contains 16 residues. Trimming cost V 5 bases and J 2 bases, with 17 bases left between them. This chain's CDR3 is CASSHSLGVNTDTQYF. The CDR3 DNA is TGTGCCAGCAGTCATTCTCTTGGGGTTAACACAGATACGCAGTATTTT.

This sequence joins TRBV13 and TRBJ2-1; D not certain. Trimming left V 1 base short and J 4 bases short, with 8 bases between. Germline V gene lookup returns CDR1 PRHDT and CDR2 FYEKMQ (reference sequence). The CDR3 is 14 residues long. This CDR3 is CASSLAPQYNEQFF. CDR3 coding DNA: TGTGCCAGCAGCTTAGCCCCACAGTACAATGAGCAGTTCTTC.

This clonotype was counted once. The chain joins TRBV29-1 to TRBJ2-1; 9 nucleotides line up with TRBD2. This CDR3 has 16 residues. J lost 0 bases, V lost 6 bases, and 9 bases had no gene match. CDR1 is SQVTM, CDR2 ANQGSEA, per germline. This CDR3 is CSVLASGDSSYNEQFF. CDR3 in DNA: TGCAGCGTCCTAGCTAGCGGGGATAGCTCCTACAATGAGCAGTTCTTC.

The V gene is TRBV7-9, the J gene TRBJ1-2; 8 bases match TRBD1. V lost 2 bases and J lost 6; bases outside the gene matches: 5. This CDR3 spans 14 amino acids. Germline loops: CDR1 SEHNR, CDR2 FQNEAQ (reference sequence). The CDR3 here is CASSLIWTGNGYTF. The CDR3 bases are TGTGCCAGCAGCTTAATTTGGACAGGGAATGGCTACACCTTC.

The V gene is TRBV14, the J gene TRBJ1-2; TRBD1 matches at 8 bases. J gave up 4 bases and V 4 bases, and 5 bases lay outside the gene matches. This CDR3 has 14 amino acids. Germline V gene data show CDR1 as SGHDN and CDR2 as FVKESK. The CDR3 spells CASSLTGQVYGYTF. CDR3 DNA sequence: TGTGCCAGCAGCCTTACGGGACAGGTCTATGGCTACACCTTC.

The chain carries TRBV4-1 and TRBJ2-1; tentatively, D is TRBD2 (6 bases). V was shortened by 1 base and J by 2 bases, with 9 bases between the two germline ends. Germline V gene data show CDR1 as MGHRA and CDR2 as YSYEKL. CDR3 length equals 15 residues. The CDR3 loop reads CASSQGLVAYNEQFF. The CDR3, as DNA: TGCGCCAGCAGCCAAGGACTAGTGGCCTACAATGAGCAGTTCTTC.

The rearrangement joins TRBV29-1 to TRBJ2-7; 9 bases are shared with TRBD1. The CDR3 covers 13 residues. Germline CDR1 reads SQVTM; CDR2 reads ANQGSEA. V lost 3 bases, J lost 5 bases, and 5 bases stayed unmatched. The CDR3 sequence is CSVDLGQGNEQYF. As DNA, the CDR3 is TGCAGCGTTGATCTAGGACAGGGGAACGAGCAGTACTTC.

The CDR3 DNA reads as TGTGCCAGCAGATTGGGTTGGGACAGAGACAATGAGCAGTTCTTC. Amino acids: CASRLGWDRDNEQFF. The genes are TRBV2 and TRBJ2-1; TRBD1 agrees at 7 bases. The ends lost 6 bases at V and 5 bases at J; junction bases unmatched: 10. The CDR3 covers 15 residues. Germline CDR1 and CDR2: SNHLY and FYNNEI.

The V and J genes are TRBV19 and TRBJ2-7; 11 nucleotides agree with TRBD2. J gave up 6 bases and V 5 bases, and 9 bases lay outside the gene matches. CDR3 length equals 15 residues. CDR1 is LNHDA, CDR2 SQIVND, per germline (reference sequence). In DNA form, the CDR3 reads TGTGCCAGTAGTCCCACTAGCGGGAGCTTTTTCGAGCAGTACTTC. Its protein is CASSPTSGSFFEQYF.